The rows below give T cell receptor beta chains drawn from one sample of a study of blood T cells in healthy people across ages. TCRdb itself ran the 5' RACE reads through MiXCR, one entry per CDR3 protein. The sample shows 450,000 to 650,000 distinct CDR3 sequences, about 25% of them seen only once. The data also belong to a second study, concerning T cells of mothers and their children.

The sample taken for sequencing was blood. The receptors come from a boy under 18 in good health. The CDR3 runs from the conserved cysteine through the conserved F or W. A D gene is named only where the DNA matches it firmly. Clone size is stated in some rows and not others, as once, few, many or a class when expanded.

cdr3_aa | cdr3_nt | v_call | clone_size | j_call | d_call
CASSRDRSLYNEQFF | TGTGCCAGCAGCCGTGACCGGAGCCTTTACAATGAGCAGTTCTTC | TRBV7-2 | few | TRBJ2-1 | -
CASSLGLAGGKTQYF | TGTGCTAGCAGCTTGGGACTAGCGGGAGGAAAGACCCAGTACTTC | TRBV7-7 | - | TRBJ2-5 | TRBD2
CASSLDRPIVVETQYF | TGTGCCAGCAGCTTAGACAGACCCATTGTCGTAGAGACCCAGTACTTC | TRBV7-2 | - | TRBJ2-5 | -
CSAPKGLAYEQYF | TGCAGTGCCCCGAAGGGGCTAGCCTACGAGCAGTACTTC | TRBV20-1 | - | TRBJ2-7 | -
CASKVHEDGQETQYF | TGTGCCAGCAAGGTTCACGAGGACGGTCAAGAGACCCAGTACTTC | TRBV28 | - | TRBJ2-5 | -
CASSYKDRTEAFF | TGTGCCAGCAGTTACAAGGATAGGACTGAAGCTTTCTTT | TRBV6-5 | - | TRBJ1-1 | -
CAREESTDTQYF | TGTGCCAGAGAGGAGAGCACAGATACGCAGTATTTT | TRBV18 | few | TRBJ2-3 | -
CASSRTGQGPNTEAFF | TGTGCCAGCAGCAGAACAGGGCAGGGTCCGAACACTGAAGCTTTCTTT | TRBV11-2 | - | TRBJ1-1 | -
CASSQVETRNEQFF | TGTGCCAGCAGCCAAGTGGAGACTAGGAATGAGCAGTTCTTC | TRBV3-1 | few | TRBJ2-1 | -
CASRLTANTEAFF | TGTGCCAGCAGGCTCACAGCGAACACTGAAGCTTTCTTT | TRBV27 | - | TRBJ1-1 | -
CASSQVQSWEDEQYF | TGCGCCAGCAGCCAAGTTCAGTCGTGGGAGGACGAGCAGTACTTC | TRBV4-1 | - | TRBJ2-7 | -
CASRPRQGVTYEQYF | TGTGCCAGCAGACCAAGACAGGGGGTCACCTACGAGCAGTACTTC | TRBV6-5 | few | TRBJ2-7 | TRBD1
CAISVGTGETQYF | TGTGCCATCAGTGTAGGTACAGGGGAGACCCAGTACTTC | TRBV10-3 | - | TRBJ2-5 | -
CASSQDASGSDEQYF | TGCGCCAGCAGCCAAGATGCCAGCGGGAGCGACGAGCAGTACTTC | TRBV4-1 | - | TRBJ2-7 | TRBD2
CASSQDSPGDFTDTQYF | TGTGCCAGCAGCCAAGACTCTCCAGGGGACTTCACAGATACGCAGTATTTT | TRBV3-1 | once | TRBJ2-3 | -
CASSLSGPNSYEQYF | TGTGCCAGCAGCTTATCAGGCCCTAACTCCTACGAGCAGTACTTC | TRBV7-9 | - | TRBJ2-7 | -
CASSMGGYATQHF | TGTGCCAGCAGCATGGGCGGCTATGCGACCCAGCATTTT | TRBV7-8 | few | TRBJ1-5 | -
CASRSPTGVTEAFF | TGTGCCAGCAGATCGCCTACAGGGGTCACTGAAGCTTTCTTT | TRBV7-3 | - | TRBJ1-1 | TRBD1
CASTLTGRNEQFF | TGTGCCAGCACCCTGACAGGGAGAAATGAGCAGTTCTTC | TRBV12-3/TRBV12-4 | - | TRBJ2-1 | TRBD1
CASSLTGTGVGGEQYF | TGCGCCAGCAGCTTGACCGGGACAGGGGTTGGGGGCGAGCAGTACTTC | TRBV5-1 | - | TRBJ2-7 | TRBD1
CASSRDSYTGELFF | TGCGCCAGCAGCAGGGACAGCTACACCGGGGAGCTGTTTTTT | TRBV4-3 | - | TRBJ2-2 | TRBD1
CASSPTPSGGYGELFF | TGTGCCAGCAGCCCCACCCCTAGCGGGGGGTACGGGGAGCTGTTTTTT | TRBV9 | few | TRBJ2-2 | TRBD2
CASSPSLGRVQSSTDTQYF | TGTGCCAGCTCACCATCTCTGGGGCGGGTCCAATCTAGCACAGATACGCAGTATTTT | TRBV18 | - | TRBJ2-3 | -
CASSLAEGMPNTEAFF | TGTGCCAGCAGCTTAGCTGAAGGCATGCCGAACACTGAAGCTTTCTTT | TRBV7-9 | few | TRBJ1-1 | -
CASSGTGKFEKLFF | TGTGCCAGCAGTGGGACAGGGAAATTTGAAAAACTGTTTTTT | TRBV28 | - | TRBJ1-4 | TRBD1
CASSVTPGTEQFF | TGTGCCAGCAGCGTTACTCCCGGGACTGAGCAGTTCTTC | TRBV9 | - | TRBJ2-1 | -
CASSLDGGAREQYF | TGCGCCAGCAGCTTGGATGGAGGGGCCCGCGAGCAGTACTTC | TRBV5-1 | - | TRBJ2-7 | -
CASSLTGTGGSGANVLTF | TGTGCCAGCAGCTTGACCGGGACAGGGGGCTCTGGGGCCAACGTCCTGACTTTC | TRBV7-8 | - | TRBJ2-6 | TRBD1
CATGQGITHEQYF | TGTGCCACCGGACAGGGAATCACGCACGAGCAGTACTTC | TRBV6-2/TRBV6-3 | few | TRBJ2-7 | TRBD1
CASIKDRLNSPLHF | TGTGCCAGCATCAAAGACAGATTAAATTCACCCCTCCACTTT | TRBV28 | few | TRBJ1-6 | -
CASSVRDSSDTQYF | TGTGCCAGCAGTGTCCGGGACTCTTCAGATACGCAGTATTTT | TRBV6-1 | few | TRBJ2-3 | -
CASSPNRRAGGTGANVLTF | TGTGCCAGCAGCCCGAATCGTAGGGCAGGGGGTACTGGGGCCAACGTCCTGACTTTC | TRBV7-9 | few | TRBJ2-6 | TRBD1
CASSLERLGTEAFF | TGCGCCAGCAGCTTGGAACGCCTGGGCACTGAAGCTTTCTTT | TRBV5-1 | - | TRBJ1-1 | -
CASSMAGTTHGYTF | TGTGCCAGTAGTATGGCAGGCACAACACATGGCTACACCTTC | TRBV19 | - | TRBJ1-2 | -
CASRVTSGPNEQFF | TGTGCCAGTAGAGTGACTAGCGGACCCAATGAGCAGTTCTTC | TRBV28 | few | TRBJ2-1 | TRBD2
CGANGLAAYNEQFF | TGCGGTGCTAACGGACTAGCGGCCTACAATGAGCAGTTCTTC | TRBV20-1 | - | TRBJ2-1 | TRBD2
CASRDRVGAYEQYF | TGTGCCAGCAGGGACAGGGTCGGCGCCTACGAGCAGTACTTC | TRBV27 | - | TRBJ2-7 | TRBD1
CASSLGGRTGMGNQPQHF | TGTGCCAGCAGCCTAGGGGGTAGAACGGGTATGGGCAATCAGCCCCAGCATTTT | TRBV28 | few | TRBJ1-5 | -
CSVDIRSVTQYF | TGCAGCGTTGATATCAGAAGCGTGACCCAGTACTTC | TRBV29-1 | - | TRBJ2-5 | -
CASSLEGSWDIQYF | TGTGCCAGCAGCCTTGAAGGGTCTTGGGACATTCAGTACTTC | TRBV9 | few | TRBJ2-4 | -
CASTRTGSVEKLFF | TGTGCCAGCACCCGGACAGGGTCGGTTGAAAAACTGTTTTTT | TRBV7-9 | few | TRBJ1-4 | TRBD1
CASSLLSPNDNEQFF | TGTGCCAGCAGTTTATTATCTCCCAATGACAATGAGCAGTTCTTC | TRBV28 | few | TRBJ2-1 | -
CATRDRMKETQYF | TGTGCCACCCGGGACAGGATGAAAGAGACCCAGTACTTC | TRBV15 | - | TRBJ2-5 | TRBD1
CASSLAGNNQPQHF | TGTGCCAGCAGCTTAGCTGGGAACAATCAGCCCCAGCATTTT | TRBV7-9 | few | TRBJ1-5 | -
CASSVGQDYEQYF | TGTGCCAGCAGCGTAGGCCAGGACTACGAGCAGTACTTC | TRBV9 | - | TRBJ2-7 | -
CASSSQGAYTEAFF | TGTGCCAGCAGTTCACAGGGGGCGTACACTGAAGCTTTCTTT | TRBV6-2/TRBV6-3 | few | TRBJ1-1 | TRBD1
CASGDTYNEQFF | TGTGCCTCGGGGGACACCTACAATGAGCAGTTCTTC | TRBV19 | few | TRBJ2-1 | -
CASSSLAGIETQYF | TGTGCCAGCAGCTCCCTAGCGGGAATCGAGACCCAGTACTTC | TRBV7-2 | - | TRBJ2-5 | TRBD2
CASSQDPGAGTEAFF | TGCGCCAGCAGCCAAGATCCAGGGGCTGGCACTGAAGCTTTCTTT | TRBV4-3 | - | TRBJ1-1 | -
CASSQDRVTSGHNEQFF | TGCGCCAGCAGCCAAGATCGGGTGACTAGCGGGCACAATGAGCAGTTCTTC | TRBV4-3 | - | TRBJ2-1 | TRBD2
CATSDNRVANDEQFF | TGTGCCACCAGTGATAACCGGGTGGCCAACGATGAGCAGTTCTTC | TRBV24-1 | - | TRBJ2-1 | -